This is a list of T cell receptor beta chains from one sample in a study of spatial heterogeneity in lung cancer. Using its own MiXCR run on the 5' RACE reads, TCRdb lists one record per CDR3 protein. The sample consists of over 10,000 distinct CDR3 sequences, over 3% of them appearing once. The starting material was lung tumor tissue, obtained at surgery. Receptor source: a male donor with early-stage non-small cell lung cancer. Each CDR3 is given with its conserved first and last residue. D genes are given only for firm matches. Only some rows state a clone size, as once, few, many or a class for expanded clones.

>TRBV20-1|many|.|TRBJ2-6
CSALSGANVLTF
TGCAGTGCCCTCTCTGGGGCCAACGTCCTGACTTTC
>TRBV28|many|.|TRBJ1-1
CASSPTLNTEAFF
TGTGCCAGCAGCCCAACACTGAACACTGAAGCTTTCTTT
>TRBV18|medium-sized|.|TRBJ1-2
CASSPPGQANYGYTF
TGTGCCAGCTCACCCCCGGGACAAGCTAACTATGGCTACACCTTC
>TRBV20-1|many|.|TRBJ2-2
CSARSYNTGELFF
TGCAGTGCTAGAAGTTACAACACCGGGGAGCTGTTTTTT
>TRBV2|many|.|TRBJ2-5
CASSGDRQETQYF
TGTGCCAGCAGTGGTGACAGGCAAGAGACCCAGTACTTC
>TRBV20-1|.|.|TRBJ2-3
CSASPKLVNPDTQYF
TGCAGTGCTAGCCCGAAACTAGTTAATCCAGATACGCAGTATTTT
>TRBV27|.|.|TRBJ2-5
CASSFGPPGHLQETQYF
TGTGCCAGCAGTTTCGGCCCCCCAGGGCATCTACAAGAGACCCAGTACTTC
>TRBV12-3/TRBV12-4|many|TRBD2|TRBJ2-7
CASSPLWGGVGEQYF
TGTGCCAGCAGTCCCCTATGGGGGGGAGTCGGCGAGCAGTACTTC
>TRBV11-2|medium-sized|.|TRBJ2-2
CASSLDRGGELFF
TGTGCCAGCAGCTTAGATAGGGGCGGGGAGCTGTTTTTT
>TRBV6-2/TRBV6-3|many|.|TRBJ1-2
CASSYGPQRSYGYTF
TGTGCCAGCAGTTATGGACCCCAGAGGAGCTATGGCTACACCTTC
>TRBV20-1|few|.|TRBJ1-1
CSARVPGGDTEAFF
TGCAGTGCTAGAGTCCCCGGTGGGGACACTGAAGCTTTCTTT
>TRBV12-5|many|TRBD1|TRBJ1-4
CASAPGQANEKLFF
TGTGCTAGTGCTCCGGGACAGGCTAATGAAAAACTGTTTTTT
>TRBV20-1|many|TRBD2|TRBJ2-3
CSTTPRTSATDTQYF
TGCAGTACAACCCCCCGGACTAGCGCGACAGATACGCAGTATTTT
>TRBV20-1|many|.|TRBJ1-5
CSASRAGLGPLSNQPQHF
TGCAGTGCTAGTAGAGCGGGACTGGGACCTCTTAGCAATCAGCCCCAGCATTTT
>TRBV20-1|medium-sized|.|TRBJ1-2
CSARMETANYGYTF
TGCAGTGCTAGAATGGAGACAGCAAACTATGGCTACACCTTC
>TRBV5-6|.|TRBD2|TRBJ2-3
CASSLIAGAKDTQYF
TGTGCCAGCAGCTTAATAGCGGGAGCGAAAGATACGCAGTATTTT
>TRBV6-1|medium-sized|.|TRBJ1-5
CASRSQGSLNQPQHF
TGTGCCAGCAGATCACAGGGCTCCTTAAATCAGCCCCAGCATTTT
>TRBV20-1|many|.|TRBJ2-3
CSARDPSGSTDTQYF
TGCAGTGCTAGAGATCCTTCGGGAAGCACAGATACGCAGTATTTT
>TRBV18|many|TRBD2|TRBJ2-1
CASSPIGLAGGPEQFF
TGTGCCAGCTCGCCAATAGGACTAGCGGGAGGGCCTGAGCAGTTCTTC
>TRBV7-9|many|.|TRBJ2-3
CASSLVDFTDTQYF
TGTGCCAGCAGCTTAGTGGATTTCACAGATACGCAGTATTTT
>TRBV20-1|many|TRBD2|TRBJ2-1
CSAIGTSGIPTYNEQFF
TGCAGTGCTATAGGGACTAGCGGGATACCTACCTACAATGAGCAGTTCTTC
>TRBV7-2|many|TRBD2|TRBJ2-5
CASSLASGGGGQETQYF
TGTGCCAGCAGCTTGGCTAGCGGGGGGGGGGGCCAAGAGACCCAGTACTTC
>TRBV7-9|many|TRBD2|TRBJ2-7
CASSYWTSGSKSYEQYF
TGTGCCAGCAGCTATTGGACTAGCGGGAGCAAATCCTACGAGCAGTACTTC
>TRBV24-1|many|TRBD1|TRBJ1-1
CAPDRDRHTNRNTEAFF
TGTGCCCCCGATCGGGACAGACATACAAATAGGAACACTGAAGCTTTCTTT
>TRBV2|.|.|TRBJ1-1
CASSARLVAFF
TGTGCCAGCAGTGCCCGGCTAGTGGCTTTCTTT
>TRBV7-2|many|.|TRBJ1-3
CASSLDGAKGDTIYF
TGTGCCAGCAGCTTAGATGGGGCTAAGGGAGACACCATATATTTT
>TRBV6-6|many|.|TRBJ2-1
CASSYPYPGKEQFF
TGTGCCAGCAGTTACCCCTATCCCGGGAAGGAGCAGTTCTTC
>TRBV5-1|.|.|TRBJ2-5
CASSWGTSQETQYF
TGCGCCAGCAGCTGGGGGACTTCCCAAGAGACCCAGTACTTC
>TRBV7-9|many|.|TRBJ2-6
CASSLRGTPSGANVLTF
TGTGCCAGCAGCTTACGGGGCACTCCGTCCGGGGCCAACGTCCTGACTTTC
>TRBV20-1|many|.|TRBJ1-6
CSAKDSYYNSPLHF
TGCAGTGCTAAAGACAGTTACTATAATTCACCCCTCCACTTT
>TRBV4-3|many|.|TRBJ1-6
CASSQEQGMRSPLHF
TGCGCCAGCAGCCAGGAACAGGGCATGAGATCACCCCTCCACTTT
>TRBV4-2|many|.|TRBJ2-7
CASRSNVVPYEQYF
TGTGCCAGCAGATCCAACGTAGTCCCCTACGAGCAGTACTTC
>TRBV6-6|many|.|TRBJ1-1
CASSYSTGSNTEAFF
TGTGCCAGCAGTTACTCGACAGGATCGAACACTGAAGCTTTCTTT
>TRBV12-5|many|.|TRBJ2-3
CASGLVRDGETSTDTQYF
TGTGCTAGTGGTTTGGTACGGGATGGAGAGACAAGCACAGATACGCAGTATTTT
>TRBV11-2|many|TRBD2|TRBJ2-1
CASSMSGGAYNEQFF
TGTGCCAGCAGCATGAGCGGGGGGGCCTACAATGAGCAGTTCTTC
>TRBV7-2|few|TRBD2|TRBJ2-5
CASSSAGGPAKTQYF
TGTGCCAGCAGCTCAGCGGGGGGGCCGGCAAAGACCCAGTACTTC
>TRBV4-2|many|.|TRBJ1-1
CASSQGTGGSTEAFF
TGTGCCAGCAGCCAAGGAACGGGAGGGAGCACTGAAGCTTTCTTT
>TRBV5-1|many|TRBD1|TRBJ2-3
CASSLGQGHTDTQYF
TGCGCCAGCAGCCTCGGACAGGGGCACACAGATACGCAGTATTTT
>TRBV5-1|medium-sized|.|TRBJ2-6
CASSLQHSGANVLTF
TGCGCCAGCAGCTTACAACACTCTGGGGCCAACGTCCTGACTTTC
>TRBV2|medium-sized|TRBD1|TRBJ1-1
CAGTTQGEVRTEAFF
TGTGCCGGGACGACACAGGGGGAGGTACGAACTGAAGCTTTCTTT
>TRBV19|many|.|TRBJ2-5
CASSIGLGARSQYF
TGTGCCAGTAGTATAGGGTTGGGGGCCCGGTCCCAGTACTTC
>TRBV5-5|many|TRBD1|TRBJ2-2
CASSLKQGWNTGELFF
TGTGCCAGCAGCTTGAAACAGGGGTGGAACACCGGGGAGCTGTTTTTT